This T cell receptor beta chain was sequenced for a study of cytomegalovirus exposure and HLA in healthy donors. On the study more broadly: Earlier, fewer than 140 million unique TCR beta sequences were recovered from around 180 million T cells by an analysis. Clustering assigned over 70% of the roughly 370 genotyped donors to the Caucasian-associated ancestry cluster.

PCR employed 60 Vbeta and 13 Jbeta primers. Sequenced by immunoSEQ multiplex PCR; TCRdb stores in-frame clones only, minus some. The table shows about 160,000 clones, with around 76% occurring only once. Points from the study as a whole: With further analysis later on, most CMV-associated TCR beta chains appeared HLA-restricted. Later analysis demonstrated an association between a missense DCLRE1C variant and TCR beta V- and J-gene trimming.

Turning to this clone: Its antigen is still unknown.

Germline CDR1 reads GTSNPN; CDR2 reads SVGIG (reference sequence). V was clipped by 4 bases and J by 4 bases, with 14 bases between them. This CDR3 spans 13 amino acids. This clonotype originated in a girl aged 5 to 17 in good health and CMV-seropositive. Sequences were obtained from PBMCs. The chain links TRBV30 to TRBJ2-7; tentatively, D is TRBD2 (6 bases). CDR3 residues: CAWKGLEGYEQYF. DNA for the CDR3: TGTGCCTGGAAAGGTTTGGAGGGTTACGAGCAGTACTTC.